These 31 T cell receptor beta chains were sequenced from one sample in a study of breast tumors, draining lymph nodes, adjacent tissues. TCRdb fed the multiplex PCR reads into MiXCR, producing one record per CDR3 protein. The table lists about 200,000 distinct CDR3 sequences, around a third of them singletons, with over 4% in the top ten. Breast cancer patients provided tissue from their axillary draining lymph nodes. Material: axillary lymph node tissue. The origin of the receptors is a female donor with breast cancer. Some clones in this sample may be carry-over from other donors' samples.

This clonotype was observed at least ten times. The chain uses TRBV9 and TRBJ2-3; 7 positions agree with TRBD2. This CDR3 is 16 amino acids long. Per the germline V gene, CDR1 is SGDLS and CDR2 is YYNGEE. With 4 bases clipped from V and 0 bases from J, the junction kept 8 bases outside the gene matches. The CDR3 protein is CASSKTLAASTDTQYF. CDR3 DNA: TGTGCCAGCAGCAAAACCCTAGCGGCCAGCACAGATACGCAGTATTTT.

At least ten counts were recorded for this clonotype. The chain joins TRBV19 to TRBJ2-5; 9 nucleotides match TRBD1. J gave up 7 bases and V 8 bases, and 14 bases lay outside the gene matches. Germline V gene sequence: CDR1 LNHDA, CDR2 SQIVND (reference sequence). The CDR3 has 15 residues. The CDR3 sequence: CASQPDRGDSRTQYF. CDR3 coding DNA: TGTGCCAGTCAGCCGGACAGGGGTGATAGTAGGACCCAGTACTTC.

Note on this clonotype: A much larger clone sits a single nucleotide away, making a read error possible. The chain joins TRBV6-5 to TRBJ2-1, with TRBD2 matching 8 bases. CDR3 length equals 16 residues. Germline V gene sequence: CDR1 MNHEY, CDR2 SVGAGI. The CDR3 nucleotides read TGTGCCAGCAGTTACTCCGGGACTAGGAAGTACAATGGGCAGTTCTTC. Translating it yields CASSYSGTRKYNGQFF.

This clonotype has a count of ten or more. The CDR3 protein is CASSPRQGAIDTQYF. The CDR3 nucleotides read TGTGCCAGTAGTCCTAGACAGGGGGCGATTGATACGCAGTATTTT. The chain employs TRBV19 and TRBJ2-3, with 10 positions matching TRBD1. V lost 5 bases, J lost 6 bases, and 8 bases stayed unmatched. The CDR3 loop spans 15 amino acids. Germline V gives CDR1 LNHDA, CDR2 SQIVND (reference sequence).

This clonotype occurred many times. V is TRBV5-1 and J is TRBJ2-5, with 13 nucleotides matching TRBD2. The CDR3 extends over 19 amino acids. With V trimmed by 5 bases and J by 1 base, 14 bases remained unmatched. CDR1 is SGHRS, CDR2 YFSETQ, per germline. DNA for the CDR3: TGCGCCAGCAGGTTGATTCCGGGACTAGCGGGACGCGGCCAAGAGACCCAGTACTTC. It codes for CASRLIPGLAGRGQETQYF.

Comment on this clonotype: A read error is possible here, since a much larger clone lies one base away. This chain joins TRBV9 and TRBJ1-2, with a possible D match to TRBD1 (5 bases). The CDR3 runs to 15 residues. Between the trimmed V and J ends, which lost 7 bases and 4 bases, there was a span of 20 bases. Per germline, CDR1 SGDLS and CDR2 YYNGEE. In DNA, the CDR3 is TGTGCCAGCGGTGAAGTCATCCGACAGTTCTATGGCTACACCTTC. As protein: CASGEVIRQFYGYTF.

On this clonotype: An end of the junction differs from the germline gene, which may be a read error. This sequence joins TRBV5-5 and TRBJ1-1; D gene unclear. This CDR3 is 17 amino acids long. Germline lookup yields CDR1 SGHKS and CDR2 YYEKEE (reference sequence). The CDR3 region has the DNA TGCGCCAGCAGCTTGCATGGACCAACTGGAGGGAACACTGAAGCTCTCTTT. Protein sequence: CASSLHGPTGGNTEALF.

At least ten counts were recorded for this clonotype. This chain joins TRBV5-6 and TRBJ1-5, with D possibly matching TRBD1 (5 bases). Trimming pared 0 bases from V and 6 bases from J, leaving 13 bases between. The CDR3 consists of 15 residues. Germline V gene sequence: CDR1 SGHDT, CDR2 YYEEEE. In DNA form, the CDR3 reads TGTGCCAGCAGCTTGGAAGCGGGGGTCCCTCAGCCCCAGCATTTT. Translation gives CASSLEAGVPQPQHF.

This chain links TRBV10-3 with TRBJ2-2; possibly TRBD2 for D (5 bases). CDR3 length: 13 amino acids. Germline CDR1 is ENHRY and CDR2 is SYGVKD. The CDR3 reads CAPRTGRRGELFF. The CDR3 DNA reads as TGTGCTCCCCGGACTGGGCGGAGAGGGGAGCTGTTTTTT.

The rearrangement joins TRBV2 to TRBJ2-5; tentative D call: TRBD2 (7 bases). CDR1 and CDR2 from the germline V gene are SNHLY and FYNNEI. V dropped 11 bases and J dropped 4 bases, with 14 bases sitting between them. The length of the CDR3 is 12 residues. CDR3 sequence reads: CAGGAGVETQYF. DNA for the CDR3: TGTGCCGGGGGGGCTGGCGTAGAGACCCAGTACTTC.

At least ten counts were recorded for this clonotype. DNA for the CDR3: TGTGCCAGCAGTTCTTTCGGGAACAATGAGCAGTTCTTC. Translating it yields CASSSFGNNEQFF. The chain has TRBV7-9 and TRBJ2-1; D perhaps matches TRBD2 (5 bases). The CDR3 extends over 13 amino acids. With 6 bases removed from V and 5 bases from J, the gap between germline ends came to 11 bases. Germline assignment: CDR1 SEHNR and CDR2 FQNEAQ (reference sequence). Full variable domain (rest looked up from reference TRBV7-9 and TRBJ2-1): DTGVSQNPRHKITKRGQNVTFRCDPISEHNRLYWYRQTLGQGPEFLTYFQNEAQLEKSRLLSDRFSAERPKGSFSTLEIQRTEQGDSAMYLCASSSFGNNEQFFGPGTRLTVL.

This clonotype was seen ten or more times. The chain has TRBV19 and TRBJ2-3; 7 bases match TRBD1. Trimming cost V 6 bases and J 10 bases; bases outside gene matches: 13. This CDR3 is 14 amino acids long. Germline CDR1 LNHDA, CDR2 SQIVND (reference sequence). In DNA form, the CDR3 reads TGTGCCAGTAGAACCTCCGCGAGACAGGGAGCGCAGTATTTT. Translation: CASRTSARQGAQYF. The whole variable domain, remainder taken from reference TRBV19 and TRBJ2-3, is DGGITQSPKYLFRKEGQNVTLSCEQNLNHDAMYWYRQDPGQGLRLIYYSQIVNDFQKGDIAEGYSVSREKKESFPLTVTSAQKNPTAFYLCASRTSARQGAQYFGPGTRLTVL.

The chain links TRBV6-1 to TRBJ1-1; no clear D gene. The CDR3 contains 14 residues. V gave up 4 bases and J gave up 5 bases, with 14 bases separating them. Germline-derived CDR1 and CDR2 are MNHNS and SASEGT. CDR3 sequence reads: CASSGTIGVTEAFF. For the CDR3, the DNA is TGTGCCAGCAGTGGCACAATCGGGGTTACTGAAGCTTTCTTT.

For this clonotype: Since a much larger clone is just one base distant, this may be a read error. The genes are TRBV5-8 and TRBJ1-5; 7 bases are shared with TRBD1. With 5 bases clipped from V and 3 bases from J, the junction kept 5 bases outside the gene matches. CDR1 is SGHTS and CDR2 is YDEGEE in the germline V gene. The CDR3 length is 14 residues. The CDR3 DNA reads as TGTGCCAGCAGACTGACAGGGACCAATCAGCCCCAGCATTTT. Translating gives CASRLTGTNQPQHF.

This rearrangement joins TRBV10-2 to TRBJ1-4; TRBD1 matches at 9 bases. CDR1 is WSHSY and CDR2 is SAAADI in the germline V gene. The CDR3 spans 15 residues. The ends lost 6 bases at V and 8 bases at J; junction bases unmatched: 10. The CDR3 reads CASSANRGRREKLFF. CDR3 in DNA: TGCGCCAGCAGCGCCAACAGGGGGCGAAGAGAAAAACTGTTTTTT.

There are many counts of this clonotype. V and J are TRBV20-1 and TRBJ1-6; D is perhaps TRBD1 (6 bases). Germline CDR1 DFQATT, CDR2 SNEGSKA (reference sequence). Trimming pared 4 bases from V and 5 bases from J, leaving 15 bases between. This CDR3 is 15 amino acids long. CDR3: CSATKTGGNNSPLHF. The CDR3 DNA sequence: TGCAGTGCTACGAAGACAGGAGGGAATAATTCACCCCTCCACTTT.

This clonotype was seen at least ten times. The rearrangement joins TRBV12-3 or TRBV12-4 to TRBJ2-7, with D possibly being TRBD2 (8 bases). The germline V and J ends were trimmed by 6 bases and 2 bases, with 14 bases remaining between them. The CDR3 contains 14 residues. DNA of the CDR3: TGTGCCAGCAGAGCGGGGGACAGCGCCTACGAGCAGTACTTC. Translated: CASRAGDSAYEQYF.

The gene calls are TRBV24-1 and TRBJ2-1; D could derive from TRBD1 or TRBD2 (6 bases each). Germline CDR1 reads KGHDR; CDR2 reads SFDVKD. This CDR3 has 14 residues. Trimming left V 9 bases short and J 2 bases short, with 13 bases between. CDR3 coding DNA: TGTGCCACCCGGGGAGGACAGCCCTACAATGAGCAGTTCTTC. It specifies CATRGGQPYNEQFF.

With respect to this clonotype: Just one base apart from a much larger clone, this may be a read error. The genes are TRBV19 and TRBJ2-3; D possibly corresponds to TRBD2 (5 bases). This CDR3 contains 13 residues. Germline CDR1 LNHDA, CDR2 SQIVND (reference sequence). V was clipped by 7 bases and J by 5 bases, with 13 bases between them. CDR3 region: CASKDFHIDTQYF. DNA of the CDR3: TGTGCCAGTAAGGACTTCCACATAGATACGCAGTATTTT. The variable domain in full, with the rest retrieved from reference TRBV19 and TRBJ2-3, is DGGITQSPKYLFRKEGQNVTLSCEQNLNHDAMYWYRQDPGQGLRLIYYSQIVNDFQKGDIAEGYSVSREKKESFPLTVTSAQKNPTAFYLCASKDFHIDTQYFGPGTRLTVL.

This clonotype was recorded many times. V gene TRBV4-3 combines with J gene TRBJ2-1, with 8 bases lining up with TRBD1. V shed 5 bases, J shed 6 bases, and the junction held 9 bases outside the gene matches. CDR1 is LGHNA and CDR2 is YSLEER in the germline V gene. There are 15 residues in the CDR3. The CDR3: CASSYVDRGSNEQFF. The CDR3 nucleotides read TGCGCCAGCAGCTACGTCGACAGGGGAAGCAATGAGCAGTTCTTC.

This clonotype appeared many times. V gene TRBV11-2 combines with J gene TRBJ2-7, with no clear D. Germline V CDR1 and CDR2: SGHAT, FQNNGV. V was cut by 5 bases and J by 2 bases, with 1 base left in between. CDR3 length equals 10 residues. CDR3: CASSTYEQYF. In DNA, the CDR3 is TGTGCCAGCAGCACCTACGAGCAGTACTTC.

This clonotype has only a few counts. This may be a read error: a much more frequent sequence differs by one nucleotide. This rearrangement joins TRBV10-3 to TRBJ2-7, with D perhaps TRBD1 or TRBD2 (5 bases each). CDR1 is ENHRY and CDR2 is SYGVKD in the germline V gene. This CDR3 is 14 amino acids long. CDR3: CAISDRDHSYEQHF. For the CDR3, the DNA is TGTGCCATCAGTGACAGGGACCACTCCTACGAGCAGCACTTC.

This clonotype was recorded many times. This chain uses TRBV12-3 or TRBV12-4 with TRBJ2-1; D remains ambiguous. The CDR3 has 13 amino acids. Trimming took 1 base from V and 9 from J, leaving 10 bases between them. The CDR3 DNA sequence: TGTGCCAGCAGTTTAGTCCTAGTTGGTGAGCAGTTCTTC. Translating gives CASSLVLVGEQFF.

V usage is TRBV5-4 and J usage is TRBJ2-7; 10 bases are a match to TRBD2. Germline CDR1 is SGHNT and CDR2 is YYREEE (reference sequence). The CDR3 sequence is 15 residues long. The trim removed 4 bases at V and 1 base at J, leaving 5 bases unmatched. The CDR3 sequence: CASSPSGRVSYEQYF. The CDR3 DNA sequence: TGTGCCAGCAGCCCGAGCGGGAGGGTATCCTACGAGCAGTACTTC.

This clonotype was detected many times. V and J are TRBV11-3 and TRBJ2-2; D not certain. There are 16 residues in the CDR3. V was pared by 4 bases and J by 2 bases, with 14 bases between. Per germline, CDR1 SGHNT and CDR2 YENEEA. The CDR3 spells CASSSLPPPNTGELFF. The DNA of the CDR3 is TGTGCCAGCAGCTCCCTCCCCCCTCCAAACACCGGGGAGCTGTTTTTT.

The sample holds a few counts of this clonotype. V gene TRBV7-3 combines with J gene TRBJ1-1; possibly TRBD1 for D (6 bases). This CDR3 is built from 18 residues. Trimming took 4 bases from V and 11 from J, leaving 32 bases between them. In germline, CDR1 is SGHTA, CDR2 FQGTGA. CDR3 coding DNA: TGTGCCAGCAGCTACCGTCCGCTACAGGGCTACTTAATTAAAGAGGCTTTCTTT. Amino acid sequence: CASSYRPLQGYLIKEAFF.

The chain carries TRBV20-1 and TRBJ1-1, with 9 bases matching TRBD1. Germline lookup yields CDR1 DFQATT and CDR2 SNEGSKA (reference sequence). The CDR3 totals 14 residues. V lost 1 base, J lost 4 bases, and 4 bases stayed unmatched. CDR3 amino acids: CSARVDRGGTEAFF. In nucleotides, the CDR3 is TGCAGTGCTAGAGTGGACAGGGGTGGCACTGAAGCTTTCTTT.

This clonotype has a count of ten or more. This CDR3 is CASSLGGGGSDGYTF. DNA of the CDR3: TGTGCCAGCAGCTTAGGAGGGGGAGGGTCTGATGGCTACACCTTC. The rearrangement links TRBV7-2 to TRBJ1-2; maybe TRBD1 (6 bases). Germline V lookup: CDR1 SGHTA, CDR2 FQGNSA. The CDR3 contains 15 residues. The ends were cut back, 1 base at V and 6 bases at J, with 15 bases in the middle.

This clonotype was counted at least ten times. The CDR3, as DNA: TGTGCCAGCAGCCAAGCGGAGGGTAAGCAGTTCTTC. Amino acid sequence: CASSQAEGKQFF. The chain is built from TRBV3-1 and TRBJ2-1, with D possibly being TRBD2 (6 bases). CDR3 length: 12 residues. Germline CDR1 is LGHDT and CDR2 is YNNKEL (reference sequence). V was trimmed by 1 base and J by 11 bases, leaving 9 bases between them.

This clonotype was recorded many times. The chain has TRBV12-3 or TRBV12-4 and TRBJ2-3, with 9 bases aligning to TRBD2. This CDR3 is built from 11 residues. CDR3 region: CALRAGGSQYF. The CDR3 DNA reads TGTGCACTCCGAGCGGGGGGTTCGCAGTATTTT.

Worth noting for this clonotype: Lacking the conserved final phenylalanine or tryptophan, this CDR3 likely reflects a read error. The genes are TRBV20-1 and TRBJ2-7; 7 nucleotides match TRBD2. Germline trimming cut 6 bases from V and 3 bases from J; bases unmatched to any gene: 8. The CDR3 length is 13 residues. Germline V CDR1 and CDR2: DFQATT, SNEGSKA (reference sequence). The DNA for the CDR3 is TGCAGTGCCAGCGGGGCGCTAGACTACGAGCAGTACTAC. This gives the protein CSASGALDYEQYY.